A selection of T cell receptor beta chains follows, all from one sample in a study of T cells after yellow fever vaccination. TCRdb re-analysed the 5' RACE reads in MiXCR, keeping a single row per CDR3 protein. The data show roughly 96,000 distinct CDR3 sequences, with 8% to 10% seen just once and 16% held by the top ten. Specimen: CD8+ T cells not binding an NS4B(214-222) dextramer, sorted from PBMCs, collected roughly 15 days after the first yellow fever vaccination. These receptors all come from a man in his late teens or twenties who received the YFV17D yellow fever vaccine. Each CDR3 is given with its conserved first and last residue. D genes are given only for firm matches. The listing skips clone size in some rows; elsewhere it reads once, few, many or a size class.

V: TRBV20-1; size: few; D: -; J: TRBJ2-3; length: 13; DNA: TGCAGTGCTTTGCCGGGTCTTGGAGATACGCAGTATTTT; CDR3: CSALPGLGDTQYF
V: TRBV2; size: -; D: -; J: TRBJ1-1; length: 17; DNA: TGTGCCTGCAGTTTTCGCGAAAGCAGGGATTTTGCCACTGAAGCTTTCTTT; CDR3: CACSFRESRDFATEAFF
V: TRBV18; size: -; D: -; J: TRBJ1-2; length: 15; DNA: TGTGCCAGCTCACCACCTCCCCTTGACAACTATGGCTACACCTTC; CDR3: CASSPPPLDNYGYTF
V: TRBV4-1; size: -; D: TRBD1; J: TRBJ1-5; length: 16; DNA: TGCGCCAGCAGCCAGGTCAAAACAGGGGGAAGTCAGCCCCAGCATTTT; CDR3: CASSQVKTGGSQPQHF
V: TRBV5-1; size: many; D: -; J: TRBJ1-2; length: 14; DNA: TGCGCCAGCAAGGGGACAAGTGACTTCTATGGCTACACCTTC; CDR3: CASKGTSDFYGYTF
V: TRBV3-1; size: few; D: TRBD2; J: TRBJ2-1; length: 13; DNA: TGTGCCAGCAGCATGGGACTAGCCTATGAGCAGTTCTTC; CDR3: CASSMGLAYEQFF
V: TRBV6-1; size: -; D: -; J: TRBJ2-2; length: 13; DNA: TGTGCCAGCAGCACGAGCGGGTCCGGGGAGCTGTTTTTT; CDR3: CASSTSGSGELFF
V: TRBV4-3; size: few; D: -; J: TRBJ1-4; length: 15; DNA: TGCGCCAGCAGCCAAGGAGGGGGGCTTAATGAAAAACTGTTTTTT; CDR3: CASSQGGGLNEKLFF
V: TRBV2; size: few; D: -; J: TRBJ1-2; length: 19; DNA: TGTGCCAGCAGTGAAGCCCTATCCCAGCAGGGCAAGAAGAACTATGGCTACACCTTC; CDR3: CASSEALSQQGKKNYGYTF
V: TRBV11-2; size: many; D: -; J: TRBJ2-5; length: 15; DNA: TGTGCCAGCAGCCCTCCCGTTAGGTACCAAGAGACCCAGTACTTC; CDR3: CASSPPVRYQETQYF
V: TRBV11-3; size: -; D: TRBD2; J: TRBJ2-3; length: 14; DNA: TGTGCCAGCAGCTCAAGGACTAGTCCAGATACGCAGTATTTT; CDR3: CASSSRTSPDTQYF
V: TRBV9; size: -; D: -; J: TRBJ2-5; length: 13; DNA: TGTGCCAGCAGCGCAGACAACCAAGAGACCCAGTACTTC; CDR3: CASSADNQETQYF
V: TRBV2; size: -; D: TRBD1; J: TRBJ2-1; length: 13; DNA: TGTGCCAGCAACAGGGGCGGATGTGGCGAGCAGTTCTTC; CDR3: CASNRGGCGEQFF
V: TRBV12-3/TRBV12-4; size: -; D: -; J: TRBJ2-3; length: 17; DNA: TGTGCCAGCAGTTTAGGATGGGCGGATGCTAGCACAGATACGCAGTATTTT; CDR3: CASSLGWADASTDTQYF
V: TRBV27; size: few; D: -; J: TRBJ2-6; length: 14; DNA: TGTGCCAGCAGTTTGGGGCCCGGGGCCAACGTCCTGACTTTC; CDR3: CASSLGPGANVLTF
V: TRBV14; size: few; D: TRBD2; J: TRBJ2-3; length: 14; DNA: TGTGCCAGCGGAAGCGGGGGTAAGGCAGATACGCAGTATTTT; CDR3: CASGSGGKADTQYF
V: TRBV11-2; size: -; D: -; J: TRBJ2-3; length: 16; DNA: TGTGCCAGCAGCTTCTTCGAGGGGGTGATCACAGATACGCAGTATTTT; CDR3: CASSFFEGVITDTQYF
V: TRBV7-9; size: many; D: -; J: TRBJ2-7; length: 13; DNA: TGTGCCAGCAGCCCCGGGGCCTCCTACGAGCAGTACTTC; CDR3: CASSPGASYEQYF
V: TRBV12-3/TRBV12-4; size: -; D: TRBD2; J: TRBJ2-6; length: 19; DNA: TGTGCCAGCAGGAGGGAGGGATCAGGGTTCATATCTGGGGCCAACGTCCTGACTTTC; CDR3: CASRREGSGFISGANVLTF
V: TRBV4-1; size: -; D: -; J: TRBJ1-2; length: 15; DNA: TGCGCCAGCAGCCAAAGGGCCCGGATCCTCTTAGGCTACACCTTC; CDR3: CASSQRARILLGYTF
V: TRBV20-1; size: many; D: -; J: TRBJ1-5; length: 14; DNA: TGCAGTGCTAGAGATGGCAGGGAGAATCAGCCCCAGCATTTT; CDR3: CSARDGRENQPQHF
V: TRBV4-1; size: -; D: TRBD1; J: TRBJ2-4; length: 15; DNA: TGCGCCAGCAGCCAGGGACAGAGTGCCAAAAACATTCAGTACTTC; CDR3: CASSQGQSAKNIQYF
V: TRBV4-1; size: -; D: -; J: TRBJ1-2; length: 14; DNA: TGCGCCAGCAGCCAAGTTGGCCGCTGGGATGGCTACACCTTC; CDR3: CASSQVGRWDGYTF
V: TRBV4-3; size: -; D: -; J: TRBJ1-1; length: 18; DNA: TGCGCCAGCAGCCGAGGCTCATCCGCCGGGACACCCTTGACTGAAGCTTTCTTT; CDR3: CASSRGSSAGTPLTEAFF
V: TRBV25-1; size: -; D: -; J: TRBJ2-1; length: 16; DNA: TGTGCCAGCAGTGAACTAGCCCGAGAATCCTACAATGAGCAGTTCTTC; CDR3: CASSELARESYNEQFF
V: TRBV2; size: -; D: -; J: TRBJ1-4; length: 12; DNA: TGTGCCAGCGCTGGGGCTAATGAAAAACTGTTTTTT; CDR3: CASAGANEKLFF
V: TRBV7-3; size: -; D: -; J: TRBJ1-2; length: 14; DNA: TGTGCCAGCAGCTTAGAGGGTTTTGGGTATGGCTACACCTTC; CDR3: CASSLEGFGYGYTF
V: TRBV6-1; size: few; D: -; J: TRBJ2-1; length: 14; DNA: TGTGCCAGCAGTCGACAGAGCTCCTACAATGAGCAGTTCTTC; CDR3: CASSRQSSYNEQFF
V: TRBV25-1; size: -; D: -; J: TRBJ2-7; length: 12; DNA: TGTGCCAGCAGTGAAGGGTGGAACGAGCAGTACTTC; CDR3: CASSEGWNEQYF
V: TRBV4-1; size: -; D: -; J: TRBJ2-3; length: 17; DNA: TGCGCCAGCAGCCAAAAGGCCGGACTCCGAGGAGGGGATACGCAGTATTTT; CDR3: CASSQKAGLRGGDTQYF
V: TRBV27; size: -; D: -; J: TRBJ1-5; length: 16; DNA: TGTGCCAGCAGTAATAGGGTGGGTGTCGGCAATCAGCCCCAGCATTTT; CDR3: CASSNRVGVGNQPQHF
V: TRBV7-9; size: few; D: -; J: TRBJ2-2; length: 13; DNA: TGTGCCAGCAGCAAGCGAGGCACCGGGGAGCTGTTTTTT; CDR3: CASSKRGTGELFF
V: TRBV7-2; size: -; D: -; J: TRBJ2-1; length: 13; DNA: TGTGCCAGCAGCACTCCTATGGACCATGAGCAGTTCTTC; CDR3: CASSTPMDHEQFF
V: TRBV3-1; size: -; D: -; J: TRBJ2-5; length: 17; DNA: TGTGCCAGCAGCCAAGGATTTCGGGGTCCGGCCGGGGAGACCCAGTACTTC; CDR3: CASSQGFRGPAGETQYF
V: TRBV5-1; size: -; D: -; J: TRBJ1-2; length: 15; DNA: TGCGCCAGCAGCTTGGGTCAGGGGAGAACTTTTGGCTACACCTTC; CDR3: CASSLGQGRTFGYTF
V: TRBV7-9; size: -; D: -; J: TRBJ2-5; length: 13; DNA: TGTGCCAGCAATTTAGGACTTCAAGAGACCCAGTACTTC; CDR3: CASNLGLQETQYF
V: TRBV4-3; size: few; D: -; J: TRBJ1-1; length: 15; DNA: TGCGCCAGCAGCCAATTCGTTTCACAGAACACTGAAGCTTTCTTT; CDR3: CASSQFVSQNTEAFF
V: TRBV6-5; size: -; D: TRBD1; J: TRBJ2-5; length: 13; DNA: TGTGCCAGCACCGTGGACAGGGAAGAGACCCAGTACTTC; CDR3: CASTVDREETQYF
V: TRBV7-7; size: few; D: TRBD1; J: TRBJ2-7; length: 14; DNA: TGTGCCAGCAGCTTAGGGACAGGGGTCGACGAGCAGTACTTC; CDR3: CASSLGTGVDEQYF
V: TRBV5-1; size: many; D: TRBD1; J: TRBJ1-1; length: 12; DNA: TGCGCCAGCAGCCTCGACAGGGTTGAAGCTTTCTTT; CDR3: CASSLDRVEAFF
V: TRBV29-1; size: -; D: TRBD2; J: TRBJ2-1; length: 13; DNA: TGCAGCGTTGGGCTAGCGGGGACCGGTGAGCAGTTCTTC; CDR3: CSVGLAGTGEQFF
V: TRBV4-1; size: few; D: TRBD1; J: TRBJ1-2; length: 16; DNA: TGCGCCAGCAGCCACCGCCCCGGGACAGATAACTATGGCTACACCTTC; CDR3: CASSHRPGTDNYGYTF
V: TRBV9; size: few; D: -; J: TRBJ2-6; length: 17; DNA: TGTGCCAGCAGCGCCAATCTACCTTACTCTGGGGCCAACGTCCTGACTTTC; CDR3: CASSANLPYSGANVLTF
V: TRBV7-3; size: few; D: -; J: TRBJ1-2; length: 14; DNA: TGTGCCAGCAGCTTAACGCCAGCTAACTATGGCTACACCTTC; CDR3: CASSLTPANYGYTF